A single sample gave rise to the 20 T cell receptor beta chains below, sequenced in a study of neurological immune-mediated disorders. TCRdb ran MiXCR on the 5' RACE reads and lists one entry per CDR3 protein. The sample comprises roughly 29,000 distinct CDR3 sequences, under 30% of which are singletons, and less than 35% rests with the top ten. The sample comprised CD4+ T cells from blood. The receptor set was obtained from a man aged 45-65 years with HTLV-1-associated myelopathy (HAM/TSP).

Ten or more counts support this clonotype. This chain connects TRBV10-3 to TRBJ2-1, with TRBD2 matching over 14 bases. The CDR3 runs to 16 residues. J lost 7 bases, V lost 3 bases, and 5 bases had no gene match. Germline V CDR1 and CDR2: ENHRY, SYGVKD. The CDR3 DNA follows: TGTGCCATCAGTGAATTTGGGACTAGCGGGGGTAATGAGCAGTTCTTC. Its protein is CAISEFGTSGGNEQFF.

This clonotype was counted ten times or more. CDR3 in amino acids: CASSSRQREKLFF. Here the CDR3 DNA reads TGTGCCAGCAGTTCCCGACAGCGTGAAAAACTGTTTTTT. This chain links TRBV6-5 with TRBJ1-4, with a possible D match to TRBD1 (5 bases). Germline V lookup: CDR1 MNHEY, CDR2 SVGAGI. This CDR3 has 13 amino acids. Between the trimmed V and J ends, which lost 4 bases and 7 bases, there was a span of 10 bases.

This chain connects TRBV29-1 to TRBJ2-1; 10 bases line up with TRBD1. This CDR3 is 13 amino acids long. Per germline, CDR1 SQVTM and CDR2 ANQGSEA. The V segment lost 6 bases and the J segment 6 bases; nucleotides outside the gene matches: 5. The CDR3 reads CSVRQGAGNEQFF. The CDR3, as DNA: TGCAGCGTACGACAGGGGGCTGGCAATGAGCAGTTCTTC.

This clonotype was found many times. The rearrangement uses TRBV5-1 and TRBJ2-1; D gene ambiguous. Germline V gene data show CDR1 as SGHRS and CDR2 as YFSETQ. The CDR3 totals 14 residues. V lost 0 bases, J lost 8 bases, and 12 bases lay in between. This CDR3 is CASSLDGRRDEQFF. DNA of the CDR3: TGCGCCAGCAGCTTGGACGGTAGAAGGGATGAGCAGTTCTTC.

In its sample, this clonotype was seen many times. In nucleotides, the CDR3 is TGTGCCAGCAGTCCCAGGAGGGGCTTTAACTCTGAAGCTTTCTTT. This translates into CASSPRRGFNSEAFF. V and J are TRBV27 and TRBJ1-1, with TRBD1 as a possible D gene (5 bases). Trimming removed 5 bases at V and 6 bases at J, with 19 bases between. CDR3 size: 15 residues. In germline, CDR1 is MNHEY, CDR2 SMNVEV (reference sequence).

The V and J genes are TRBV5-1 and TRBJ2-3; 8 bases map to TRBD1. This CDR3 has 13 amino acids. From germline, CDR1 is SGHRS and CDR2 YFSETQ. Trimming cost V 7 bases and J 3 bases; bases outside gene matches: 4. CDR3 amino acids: CASWTGMTDTQYF. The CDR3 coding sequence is TGCGCCAGCTGGACAGGGATGACAGATACGCAGTATTTT.

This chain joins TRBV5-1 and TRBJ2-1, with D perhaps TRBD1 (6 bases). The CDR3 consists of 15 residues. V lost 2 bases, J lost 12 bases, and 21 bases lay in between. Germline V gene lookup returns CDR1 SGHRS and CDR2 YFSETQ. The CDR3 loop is CASSFNLRKQGRQFF. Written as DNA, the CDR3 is TGCGCCAGCAGCTTCAACCTCCGGAAACAGGGACGGCAGTTCTTC.

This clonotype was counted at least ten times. CDR3 nucleotide sequence: TGTGCCAGCTCACCTTATACGGGAGGGGATGAAAAACTGTTTTTT. Amino acids: CASSPYTGGDEKLFF. This chain joins TRBV18 and TRBJ1-4; TRBD1 might be the D (5 bases). The germline V gene has CDR1 KGHSH and CDR2 LQKENI. Trimming cost V 3 bases and J 6 bases, with 14 bases left between them. The CDR3 is made up of 15 amino acids.

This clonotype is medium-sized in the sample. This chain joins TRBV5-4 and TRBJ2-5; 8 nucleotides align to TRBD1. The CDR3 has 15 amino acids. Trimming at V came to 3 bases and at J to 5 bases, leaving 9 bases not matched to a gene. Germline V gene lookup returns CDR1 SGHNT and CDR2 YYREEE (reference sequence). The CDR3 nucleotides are TGTGCCAGCAGCTCTAGGACAGGGCTGAGGGAGACCCAGTACTTC. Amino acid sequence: CASSSRTGLRETQYF.

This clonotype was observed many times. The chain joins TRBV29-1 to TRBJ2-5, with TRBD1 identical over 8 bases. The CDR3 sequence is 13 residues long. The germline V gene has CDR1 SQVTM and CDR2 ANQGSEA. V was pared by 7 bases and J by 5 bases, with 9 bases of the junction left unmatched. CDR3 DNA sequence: TGCAGCGGCGACAGGGGTGGGGGGGAGACCCAGTACTTC. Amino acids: CSGDRGGGETQYF.

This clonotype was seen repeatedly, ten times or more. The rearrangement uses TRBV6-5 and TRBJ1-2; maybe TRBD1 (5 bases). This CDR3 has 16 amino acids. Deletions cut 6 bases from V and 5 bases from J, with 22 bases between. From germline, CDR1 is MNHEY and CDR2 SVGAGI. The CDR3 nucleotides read TGTGCCAGCAGACCAACCGGGACGGGGAGGACGTATGGCTACACCTTC. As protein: CASRPTGTGRTYGYTF.

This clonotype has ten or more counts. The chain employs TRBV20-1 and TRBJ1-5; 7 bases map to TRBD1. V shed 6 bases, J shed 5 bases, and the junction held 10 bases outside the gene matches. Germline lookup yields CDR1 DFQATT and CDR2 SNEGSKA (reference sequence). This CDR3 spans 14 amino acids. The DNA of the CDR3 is TGCAGTGCCCGACAGGGAATTTGGGATCAGCCCCAGCATTTT. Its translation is CSARQGIWDQPQHF.

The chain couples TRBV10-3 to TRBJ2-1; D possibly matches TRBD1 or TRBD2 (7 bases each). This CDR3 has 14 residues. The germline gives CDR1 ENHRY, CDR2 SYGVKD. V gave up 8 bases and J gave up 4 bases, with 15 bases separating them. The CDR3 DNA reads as TGTGCCATCGATCCAGGGGGGGCGTACAATGAGCAGTTCTTC. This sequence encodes CAIDPGGAYNEQFF.

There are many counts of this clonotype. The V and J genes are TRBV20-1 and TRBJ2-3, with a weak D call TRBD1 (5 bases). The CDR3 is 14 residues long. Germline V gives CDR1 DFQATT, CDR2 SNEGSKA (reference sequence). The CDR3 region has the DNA TGCACCCAGACAGCCGGCTCGGATAAGGATACGCAGTATTTT. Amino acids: CTQTAGSDKDTQYF.

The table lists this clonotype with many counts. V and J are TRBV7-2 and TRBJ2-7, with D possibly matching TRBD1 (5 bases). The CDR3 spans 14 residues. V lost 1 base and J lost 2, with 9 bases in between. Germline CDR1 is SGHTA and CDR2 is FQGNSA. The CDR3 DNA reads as TGTGCCAGCAGCTTAGGTAGACAGACCTACGAGCAGTACTTC. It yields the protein CASSLGRQTYEQYF.

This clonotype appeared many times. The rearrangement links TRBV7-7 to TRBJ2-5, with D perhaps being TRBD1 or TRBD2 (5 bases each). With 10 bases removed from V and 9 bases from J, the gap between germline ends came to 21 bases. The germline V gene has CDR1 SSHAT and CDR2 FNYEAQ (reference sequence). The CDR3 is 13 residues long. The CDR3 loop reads CATQQGSAGAQYF. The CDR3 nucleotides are TGTGCCACCCAGCAGGGTAGTGCCGGGGCCCAGTACTTC.

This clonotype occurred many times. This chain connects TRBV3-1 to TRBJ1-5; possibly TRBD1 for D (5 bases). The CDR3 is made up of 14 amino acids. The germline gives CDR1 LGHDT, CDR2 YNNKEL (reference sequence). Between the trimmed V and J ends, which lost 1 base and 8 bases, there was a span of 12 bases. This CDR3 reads CASSQGGGAEPQHF. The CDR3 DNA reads TGTGCCAGCAGCCAAGGAGGAGGGGCAGAGCCCCAGCATTTT.

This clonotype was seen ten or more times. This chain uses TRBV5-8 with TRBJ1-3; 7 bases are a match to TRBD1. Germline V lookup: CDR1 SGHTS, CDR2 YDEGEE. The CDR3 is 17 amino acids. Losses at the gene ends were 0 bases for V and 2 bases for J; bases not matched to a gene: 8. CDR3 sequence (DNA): TGTGCCAGCAGCTTGGTGGGACAGACAAGAGCTGGAAACACCATATATTTT. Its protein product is CASSLVGQTRAGNTIYF.

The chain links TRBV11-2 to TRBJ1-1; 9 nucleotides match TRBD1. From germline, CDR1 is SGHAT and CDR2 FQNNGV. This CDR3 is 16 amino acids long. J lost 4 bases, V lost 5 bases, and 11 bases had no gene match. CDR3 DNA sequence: TGTGCCAGCAGCCAATCCGGGACAGGGTTTATCACTGAAGCTTTCTTT. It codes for CASSQSGTGFITEAFF.

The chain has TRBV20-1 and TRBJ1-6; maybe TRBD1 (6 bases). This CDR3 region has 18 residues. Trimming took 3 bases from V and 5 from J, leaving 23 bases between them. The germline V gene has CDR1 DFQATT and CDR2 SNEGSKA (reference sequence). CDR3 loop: CSASSGLRGRVDNSPLHF. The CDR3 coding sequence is TGCAGTGCTAGCTCAGGCCTTAGGGGGAGAGTCGATAATTCACCCCTCCACTTT.